This entry lists 8 T cell receptor beta chains sequenced from one sample in a study of T-cell memory formation after mild COVID-19. Via MiXCR, TCRdb re-called the 5' RACE reads, giving one row per CDR3 protein. The table shows about 47,000 distinct CDR3 sequences, with roughly 9% occurring only once. What was sequenced was PBMCs or a T cell subset sorted from them (not recorded which). The receptors stem from an adult woman who had mild COVID-19 (a few samples of this study predate the infection). Cell type and time point are not known.

This clonotype occurred many times. The CDR3 DNA reads TGTGCCACCAGTGCTCTGGACGGAAACACCGGGGAGCTGTTTTTT. It specifies CATSALDGNTGELFF. This rearrangement joins TRBV24-1 to TRBJ2-2; no reliable D call. CDR1 and CDR2 from the germline V gene are KGHDR and SFDVKD. The CDR3 length is 15 residues. V lost 5 bases to trimming and J lost 2 bases, with 11 bases between them.

The chain has TRBV5-8 and TRBJ2-1; D not resolved. The CDR3 has 12 residues. Trimming removed 2 bases at V and 8 bases at J, with 8 bases between. The germline CDR1 and CDR2 sequences are SGHTS and YDEGEE. The CDR3 is CASSFLGDEQFF. CDR3 nucleotides: TGTGCCAGCAGCTTTCTGGGCGATGAGCAGTTCTTC.

In its sample, this clonotype was seen a few times. The chain has TRBV12-3 or TRBV12-4 and TRBJ1-6; D gene uncertain. The CDR3 is 12 amino acids. V was shortened by 4 bases and J by 11 bases, with 9 bases between the two germline ends. The CDR3: CASSSRGPPLHF. The CDR3 nucleotides are TGTGCCAGCAGTTCGCGAGGTCCACCCCTCCACTTT.

This clonotype was recorded at least ten times. The chain employs TRBV12-3 or TRBV12-4 and TRBJ2-1, with D possibly TRBD1 on 6 matching bases. This CDR3 contains 12 residues. V lost 7 bases and J 16 bases, leaving 20 bases between the germline ends. The CDR3 DNA reads TGTGCCAGCACCTACTTGGACAGCGAGAAATTCTTC. It translates to CASTYLDSEKFF.

This clonotype showed up many times. J is TRBJ2-1 and V is TRBV5-1; no reliable D call. The CDR3 spans 13 residues. Trimming took off 1 base at V and 9 bases at J, with 11 bases between the two ends. Germline V lookup: CDR1 SGHRS, CDR2 YFSETQ. CDR3 loop: CASSLSLGSEQFF. CDR3 coding DNA: TGCGCCAGCAGCTTGAGCCTAGGTAGTGAGCAGTTCTTC.

The chain recombines TRBV5-5 with TRBJ1-1; TRBD1 agrees at 9 bases. The germline V gene encodes CDR1 SGHKS and CDR2 YYEKEE (reference sequence). This CDR3 spans 14 amino acids. With 4 bases clipped from V and 6 bases from J, the junction kept 7 bases outside the gene matches. CDR3 region: CASSPGTGRAEAFF. The CDR3, as DNA: TGTGCCAGCAGCCCCGGGACAGGGAGAGCTGAAGCTTTCTTT.

CDR3 amino acids: CSVWGETSYEQYF. DNA of the CDR3: TGCAGCGTTTGGGGGGAGACCTCCTACGAGCAGTACTTC. The chain recombines TRBV29-1 with TRBJ2-7; a possible D gene is TRBD2 (6 bases). Germline V CDR1 and CDR2: SQVTM, ANQGSEA. V was pared by 5 bases and J by 0 bases, with 11 bases between. The CDR3 contains 13 residues.

V is TRBV6-6 and J is TRBJ2-5, with D tentatively TRBD1 (5 bases). Germline V CDR1 and CDR2: MNHNY, SVGAGI (reference sequence). Between the trimmed V and J ends, which lost 2 bases and 5 bases, there was a span of 9 bases. CDR3 length: 13 amino acids. CDR3 DNA: TGTGCCAGCAGTTACGGGGCCAGGGAGACCCAGTACTTC. Protein sequence: CASSYGARETQYF.